This T cell receptor (beta chain) emerged from a study of Ad26.COV2.S vaccination and SARS-CoV-2 variants. About the study: Of the COV1001 trial arms, the Ad26.COV2.S arm included the donor. Recipients of Ad26.COV2.S got it intramuscularly, once or twice 56 days apart.

Some clones are missing from TCRdb's copy, which holds only in-frame ones; the method was immunoSEQ multiplex PCR. The table lists a few hundred thousand clones, 87% of them singletons. This CDR3 comprises 15 residues. Germline CDR1 and CDR2: SGDLS and YYNGEE. Trimming pared 2 bases from V and 2 bases from J, leaving 11 bases between. Study-level points and caveats: Vaccine recipients showed a spike-specific TCR breadth that was higher than in placebo recipients.

Specified treatment: roughly 18 received Ad26.COV2.S at low or high dose, single or two shots; five or six received placebo; per-sample allocation not given. All samples were drawn on day 63, counting from the first vaccine or placebo injection. As concerns this clone: Its target is unknown.

The TCR was taken from a person between 18 and 65 years old who received the Ad26.COV2.S COVID-19 vaccine or a placebo. Material: peripheral blood, obtained in a trial of Ad26.COV2.S vaccine versus placebo. The rearrangement uses TRBV9 and TRBJ2-1; D not certain. The CDR3 nucleotides read TGTGCCAGCAGCGTCCCCCCCGTGGCCTACAATGAGCAGTTCTTC. Protein product: CASSVPPVAYNEQFF.